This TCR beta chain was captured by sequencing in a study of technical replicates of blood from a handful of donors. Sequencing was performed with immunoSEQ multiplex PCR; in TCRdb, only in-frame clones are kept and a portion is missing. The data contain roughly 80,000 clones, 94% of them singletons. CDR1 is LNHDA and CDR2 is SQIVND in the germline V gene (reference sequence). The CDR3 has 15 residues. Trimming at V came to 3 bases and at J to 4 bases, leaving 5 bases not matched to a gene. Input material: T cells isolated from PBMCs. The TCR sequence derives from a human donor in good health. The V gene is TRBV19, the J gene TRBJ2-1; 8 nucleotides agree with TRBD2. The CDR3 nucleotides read TGTGCCAGTAGTATGGAGCGGGAGACGTACAATGAGCAGTTCTTC. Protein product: CASSMERETYNEQFF. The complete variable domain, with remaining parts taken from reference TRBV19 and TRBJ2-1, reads DGGITQSPKYLFRKEGQNVTLSCEQNLNHDAMYWYRQDPGQGLRLIYYSQIVNDFQKGDIAEGYSVSREKKESFPLTVTSAQKNPTAFYLCASSMERETYNEQFFGPGTRLTVL.